Sequencing of this T cell receptor (beta chain) was carried out in a study of naive and memory T cell subsets. The V end was cut by 1 base, the J end by 2 bases, with 10 bases between. The CDR3 runs to 15 residues. The germline gives CDR1 SGHDT, CDR2 YYEEEE. An equimolar mix of two oligonucleotides served as the beta constant-region primer for TRBC1 and TRBC2. TCRdb reanalysed the UMI-ligation and nested PCR reads using MiXCR and keeps one entry per CDR3 protein. The sample consists of 70,000 to 95,000 distinct CDR3 sequences, around 6.5% of them appearing once. Cells stained for CD3, CD4, CD8, CD45RA, CD27 and viability were sorted into four CD45RA/CD27 subsets.

The origin of this receptor is a human donor in good health. The sample comprised central memory CD4+ T cells from blood. The chain recombines TRBV5-6 with TRBJ2-1, with a weak D call TRBD1 (6 bases). CDR3 loop: CASSLLTGTYNEQFF. Here the CDR3 DNA reads TGTGCCAGCAGCTTGCTCACAGGGACCTACAATGAGCAGTTCTTC.